This T cell receptor (beta chain) was obtained from a study of shared clonotypes between healthy human individuals. Study observations and caveats: Sorted-subset samples were not fully sequenced, rarefaction indicated. Four donors shared about 5% of their naive CD4 clonotypes.

In replicate PCRs of sorted subsets, approximately 210 ng DNA, approximately 32,000 T cell genomes, was used. Profiled with immunoSEQ multiplex PCR; TCRdb holds only in-frame clones, not every one. The sample consists of more than 2 million clones, almost 96% of them appearing once. About this clone: Its antigen is unknown.

Trimming cost V 3 bases and J 3 bases; bases outside gene matches: 6. Germline assignment: CDR1 LNHDA and CDR2 SQIVND (reference sequence). This CDR3 has 15 residues. The chain combines TRBV19 with TRBJ2-3; 7 bases map to TRBD2. Specimen: naive CD4+ T cells sorted from blood. Documented subset: CD45RA+ positively selected. The clonotype comes from a man aged 18 to 30 in good health. This CDR3 reads CASSMTTGGTDTQYF. The CDR3 coding sequence is TGTGCCAGTAGTATGACGACGGGGGGAACAGATACGCAGTATTTT.